This record concerns one T cell receptor beta chain sequence. Its cognate antigen is unknown. Time point: patch test 2, 6 weeks after DPC sensitization. Noted treatment: therapeutic diphenylcyclopropenone sensitization with weekly scalp DPC. This sample was taken from a study of human T cells and chemical hapten exposure. On the study more broadly: Scalp application of diphenylcyclopropenone was performed weekly in patients across the entire roughly 24-week study. Enrolled patients were predominantly female and had alopecia areata, totalis or universalis.

TCRdb itself ran the RACE reads through MiXCR, one entry per CDR3 protein. The sample shows around 100,000 distinct CDR3 sequences, 11% of them seen only once. Trimming shortened V by 3 bases and J by 6 bases, and 18 bases separated the two germline ends. The CDR3 has 15 residues. In germline, CDR1 is SGHAT, CDR2 FQNNGV. General study findings and limits: There were significantly more large CDR3 similarity clusters among expanded TCRs than among controls.

This material consisted of whole blood, taken in connection with sensitization to the hapten diphenylcyclopropenone (DPC). The chain combines TRBV11-2 with TRBJ2-7, with a tentative D call TRBD2 (5 bases). The receptor was isolated from a middle-aged woman with alopecia areata. Some clones in this sample may be carry-over from other donors' samples. The CDR3 nucleotides read TGTGCCAGCAGCTTCATCCTGTGGCAGCGGTCCGAGCAGTACTTC. Residues: CASSFILWQRSEQYF.